The sequence of this T cell receptor (beta chain) was determined in a study of post-analysis software for immune sequencing data. The overall study: The courses of disease that were included comprised relapsing-remitting, secondary progressive and progressive-relapsing multiple sclerosis. General observations from the study: Samples prepared in the same batch strongly co-clustered by F measure. Relative to controls, patients with multiple sclerosis showed significantly lower normalized Chao1 diversity. Four to six TRBV segments were more frequent in patients than controls; TRBV5-6, TRBV5-1 and TRBV20-1 belonged to this group.

Built from TCR beta cDNA, the libraries had unique molecular identifiers in them. Input amounts of roughly 0.9 to 10 million T cells were used. These gave roughly 500,000 cDNA molecules, so each molecule approximated one T cell. MiXCR, run by TCRdb on the PCR reads, gives a single entry per CDR3 protein. This table holds roughly 170,000 distinct CDR3 sequences, approximately 28% found once. The trim removed 6 bases at V and 8 bases at J, leaving 10 bases unmatched. Germline V gives CDR1 MNHEY, CDR2 SMNVEV (reference sequence). The CDR3 contains 15 residues. About this clonotype itself: Its target is unknown.

The specimen was blood. The sequence was obtained from a girl between 10 and 17 years old with multiple sclerosis. This chain uses TRBV27 with TRBJ2-1; 10 bases map to TRBD2. CDR3 sequence reads: CASRDNLAGVYEQFF. CDR3 DNA: TGTGCCAGCAGAGATAACCTAGCGGGAGTGTATGAGCAGTTCTTC.